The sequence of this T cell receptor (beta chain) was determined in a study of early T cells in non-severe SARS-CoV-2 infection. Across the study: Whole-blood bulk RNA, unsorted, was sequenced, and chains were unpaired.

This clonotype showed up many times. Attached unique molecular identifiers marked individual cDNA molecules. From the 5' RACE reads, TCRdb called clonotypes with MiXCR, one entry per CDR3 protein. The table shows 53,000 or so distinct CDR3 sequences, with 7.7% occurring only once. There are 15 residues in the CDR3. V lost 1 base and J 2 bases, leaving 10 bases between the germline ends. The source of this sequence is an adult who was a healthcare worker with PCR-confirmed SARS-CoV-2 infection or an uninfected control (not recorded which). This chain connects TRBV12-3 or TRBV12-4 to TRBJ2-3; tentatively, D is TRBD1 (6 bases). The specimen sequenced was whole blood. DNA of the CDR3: TGTGCCAGCAGTTTAGGGGGGCTCCTCACAGATACGCAGTATTTT. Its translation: CASSLGGLLTDTQYF.